Below are 28 T cell receptor beta chains sequenced from a single sample in a study of blood T cells in healthy people across ages. For the second PCR, which ran for roughly 7 to 11 cycles, a sample-barcoded 5' primer and a J-beta primer mix were used. Each CDR3 protein is one row after TCRdb ran MiXCR on the 5' RACE reads. This table holds some 1.4 million distinct CDR3 sequences, approximately 38% found once. The sample consisted of blood. These receptors were taken from a woman between 18 and 29 years old in good health.

This chain connects TRBV6-5 to TRBJ2-3, with 14 bases aligning to TRBD2. The CDR3 has 20 residues. Germline V gene data show CDR1 as MNHEY and CDR2 as SVGAGI. V shed 0 bases, J shed 1 base, and the junction held 9 bases outside the gene matches. CDR3 amino acids: CASSYSSWTSGGSGTDTQYF. As DNA, the CDR3 is TGTGCCAGCAGTTACTCCTCGTGGACTAGCGGGGGGTCTGGCACAGATACGCAGTATTTT.

This clonotype was seen a handful of times. The CDR3 sequence: CASYWGLQETQYF. CDR3 in DNA: TGTGCCAGCTACTGGGGCTTGCAAGAGACCCAGTACTTC. V is TRBV28 and J is TRBJ2-5; D may be TRBD1 (5 bases). Germline assignment: CDR1 MDHEN and CDR2 SYDVKM. Trimming took off 8 bases at V and 2 bases at J, with 12 bases between the two ends. This CDR3 comprises 13 residues.

This clonotype was counted a few times. The chain joins TRBV20-1 to TRBJ2-7, with 8 bases aligning to TRBD2. The CDR3 consists of 16 residues. Losses at the gene ends were 2 bases for V and 2 bases for J; bases not matched to a gene: 11. Per germline, CDR1 DFQATT and CDR2 SNEGSKA (reference sequence). CDR3 loop: CSARSHGAGGPYEQYF. The CDR3 region has the DNA TGCAGTGCTAGATCCCATGGGGCGGGAGGACCCTACGAGCAGTACTTC.

The chain recombines TRBV2 with TRBJ1-1; D uncertain. The ends were cut back, 5 bases at V and 8 bases at J, with 15 bases in the middle. The germline V gene encodes CDR1 SNHLY and CDR2 FYNNEI. The CDR3 length is 13 residues. The CDR3 loop reads CASSTTESGEAFF. The CDR3 DNA sequence: TGTGCCAGCAGTACCACGGAGTCGGGAGAAGCTTTCTTT.

The rearrangement uses TRBV20-1 and TRBJ2-1; D possibly corresponds to TRBD1 (6 bases). The CDR3 has 14 amino acids. The germline V gene encodes CDR1 DFQATT and CDR2 SNEGSKA (reference sequence). Trimming pared 0 bases from V and 2 bases from J, leaving 8 bases between. The CDR3 loop is CSAREGATYNEQFF. CDR3 nucleotides: TGCAGTGCTAGAGAGGGGGCTACCTACAATGAGCAGTTCTTC.

This clonotype has more than one count but fewer than ten. The chain employs TRBV29-1 and TRBJ2-3, with TRBD2 as a possible D gene (6 bases). CDR1 and CDR2 (germline): SQVTM, ANQGSEA. The CDR3 covers 14 residues. V lost 3 bases to trimming and J lost 4 bases, with 14 bases between them. Written as DNA, the CDR3 is TGCAGCGTTGATTCTAGCGATGGGGCAGATACGCAGTATTTT. Translating gives CSVDSSDGADTQYF.

The chain uses TRBV4-1 and TRBJ2-3; 10 bases are a match to TRBD2. J gave up 7 bases and V 0 bases, and 10 bases lay outside the gene matches. The CDR3 is made up of 17 amino acids. Germline V CDR1 and CDR2: MGHRA, YSYEKL. The CDR3 sequence is CASSQERASGSYNTQYF. The CDR3 nucleotides read TGCGCCAGCAGCCAAGAAAGGGCTAGCGGGAGTTACAATACGCAGTATTTT.

This chain uses TRBV15 with TRBJ1-2; D not certain. V gave up 4 bases and J gave up 8 bases, with 23 bases separating them. CDR1 is LNHNV, CDR2 YYDKDF, per germline (reference sequence). The CDR3 is 16 amino acids. The DNA of the CDR3 is TGTGCCACCAGCAACGGACCGGGTTGGCGAGATTACGGCTACACCTTC. Protein sequence: CATSNGPGWRDYGYTF.

This chain connects TRBV20-1 to TRBJ1-5, with D hard to call. Trimming removed 1 base at V and 3 bases at J, with 10 bases between. Germline lookup yields CDR1 DFQATT and CDR2 SNEGSKA (reference sequence). The length of the CDR3 is 14 residues. CDR3 loop: CSARVGETNQPQHF. The CDR3 bases are TGCAGTGCTAGAGTGGGAGAAACCAATCAGCCCCAGCATTTT.

The V gene is TRBV19, the J gene TRBJ1-2; tentatively, D is TRBD1 (6 bases). The CDR3 is 15 residues long. Looked up from germline, CDR1 is LNHDA and CDR2 is SQIVND (reference sequence). V was trimmed by 0 bases and J by 4 bases, leaving 12 bases between them. The CDR3 DNA reads as TGTGCCAGTAGTATAGACGGACAGCCAACCTATGGCTACACCTTC. As protein: CASSIDGQPTYGYTF.

This clonotype is a singleton in its sample. This chain links TRBV9 with TRBJ2-7; 7 bases line up with TRBD2. CDR3 length equals 16 residues. V gave up 3 bases and J gave up 0 bases; unmatched junction bases: 9. The V gene's germline CDR1 is SGDLS and CDR2 YYNGEE. CDR3 loop: CASSADGKRGSYEQYF. The CDR3 bases are TGTGCCAGCAGCGCCGATGGGAAGCGGGGCTCCTACGAGCAGTACTTC.

This clonotype came up a few times. The gene calls are TRBV5-1 and TRBJ2-1; 8 bases are shared with TRBD1. V dropped 4 bases and J dropped 3; count of bases not matched to a gene: 9. This CDR3 has 16 amino acids. Germline CDR1 reads SGHRS; CDR2 reads YFSETQ. The DNA for the CDR3 is TGCGCCAGCAGCGTAACAGGGGGAATAGGCTACAATGAGCAGTTCTTC. Protein: CASSVTGGIGYNEQFF.

V usage is TRBV7-8 and J usage is TRBJ2-4; TRBD1 agrees at 10 bases. The DNA end is a closer match to TRBJ2-7, so the J assignment may be wrong. Per the germline V gene, CDR1 is SGHVS and CDR2 is FQNEAQ. CDR3 size: 16 residues. For the CDR3, the DNA is TGTGCCAGCAGCGTACAGACAGGGGGCCTAACCGGCGAGCAGTACTTC. The encoded protein is CASSVQTGGLTGEQYF.

The chain has TRBV10-2 and TRBJ2-7, with 13 bases matching TRBD2. Per the germline V gene, CDR1 is WSHSY and CDR2 is SAAADI. The CDR3 spans 18 residues. With V trimmed by 4 bases and J by 2 bases, 11 bases remained unmatched. The CDR3 region has the DNA TGCGCCAGCAGTGGTCCGACTAGCGGGAGGCTCGGCGCCTACGAGCAGTACTTC. Encoded protein: CASSGPTSGRLGAYEQYF.

V usage is TRBV24-1 and J usage is TRBJ2-5; D unresolved. Per the germline V gene, CDR1 is KGHDR and CDR2 is SFDVKD. This CDR3 is 11 amino acids long. V lost 4 bases, J lost 11 bases, and 10 bases lay in between. CDR3: CATSDLSRQYF. CDR3 DNA: TGTGCCACCAGTGACCTATCTCGGCAGTACTTC.

The table lists this clonotype with a few counts. The genes are TRBV10-3 and TRBJ2-3; 11 bases agree with TRBD1. This CDR3 comprises 17 residues. In germline, CDR1 is ENHRY, CDR2 SYGVKD. Trimming at V came to 0 bases and at J to 4 bases, leaving 6 bases not matched to a gene. CDR3 protein: CAISESDRGLWADTQYF. The DNA of the CDR3 is TGTGCCATCAGTGAGTCGGACAGGGGGCTATGGGCAGATACGCAGTATTTT.

J is TRBJ2-7 and V is TRBV18, with 8 nucleotides matching TRBD2. With V trimmed by 6 bases and J by 1 base, 8 bases remained unmatched. This CDR3 is built from 15 residues. Germline V gene lookup returns CDR1 KGHSH and CDR2 LQKENI. The chain's CDR3 is CASSPYSGTSYEQYF. As DNA, the CDR3 is TGTGCCAGCTCGCCTTATAGCGGGACTTCCTACGAGCAGTACTTC.

The chain has TRBV20-1 and TRBJ2-2, with 11 bases that match TRBD2. V lost 6 bases, J lost 2 bases, and 11 bases stayed unmatched. In germline, CDR1 is DFQATT, CDR2 SNEGSKA (reference sequence). This CDR3 region has 17 residues. The CDR3 DNA reads as TGCAGTGCCCGCGGTCTAGCGGGGGGACTAAACACCGGGGAGCTGTTTTTT. Amino acid sequence: CSARGLAGGLNTGELFF.

The chain is built from TRBV5-1 and TRBJ2-1, with D possibly matching TRBD1 (6 bases). The germline V gene has CDR1 SGHRS and CDR2 YFSETQ. Trimming took off 0 bases at V and 4 bases at J, with 11 bases between the two ends. The CDR3 length is 15 residues. The CDR3 coding sequence is TGCGCCAGCAGCTTGGCGGGACACCTATACAATGAGCAGTTCTTC. This gives the protein CASSLAGHLYNEQFF.

V gene TRBV2 combines with J gene TRBJ1-1; no reliable D call. Per the germline V gene, CDR1 is SNHLY and CDR2 is FYNNEI. V was pared by 4 bases and J by 1 base, with 7 bases between. The CDR3 covers 13 residues. The CDR3 sequence: CASSAPQNTEAFF. The CDR3 coding sequence is TGTGCCAGCAGTGCCCCACAGAACACTGAAGCTTTCTTT.

J is TRBJ2-5 and V is TRBV19; D uncertain. TRBJ2-7 explains the end of the DNA better; the J call may be wrong. The CDR3 sequence is 12 residues long. Germline V gene data show CDR1 as LNHDA and CDR2 as SQIVND (reference sequence). CDR3 in amino acids: CATRPPGSEQYF. As DNA, the CDR3 is TGTGCCACCCGACCCCCGGGCTCCGAGCAGTACTTC.

In the case of this clonotype: With a much larger clone just one base away, this may be a read error. This chain links TRBV29-1 with TRBJ2-7, with a tentative D call TRBD2 (6 bases). V was pared by 1 base and J by 7 bases, with 14 bases between. The CDR3 is 13 residues long. The germline V gene has CDR1 SQVTM and CDR2 ANQGSEA. The CDR3 loop is CSVEGVAVNEQYF. The CDR3 DNA sequence: TGCAGCGTTGAAGGGGTAGCGGTCAATGAGCAGTACTTC.

The table lists this clonotype with a few counts. The DNA of the CDR3 is TGTGCCAGCAGTTACTCACCGGGAGGTAGCGGGACTGAGCAGTACTTC. Its translation is CASSYSPGGSGTEQYF. The chain links TRBV6-5 to TRBJ2-7; 8 nucleotides line up with TRBD2. Germline V lookup: CDR1 MNHEY, CDR2 SVGAGI. V gave up 0 bases and J gave up 7 bases; unmatched junction bases: 11. The CDR3 is 16 amino acids.

The CDR3 bases are TGCAGTGCTAGAGATAAGAAGACCCAGTACTTC. Translated, it gives CSARDKKTQYF. The chain has TRBV20-1 and TRBJ2-5; no firm D call. V was shortened by 0 bases and J by 6 bases, with 5 bases between the two germline ends. The CDR3 consists of 11 residues. Germline V gene lookup returns CDR1 DFQATT and CDR2 SNEGSKA (reference sequence).

This clonotype was detected a few times. This sequence joins TRBV6-2 or TRBV6-3 and TRBJ2-3; a weak D match, TRBD2 (6 bases). Per germline, CDR1 MNHEY and CDR2 SVGEGT. This CDR3 comprises 16 residues. Trimming took 5 bases from V and 1 from J, leaving 16 bases between them. The CDR3: CASSRSGLVGTDTQYF. CDR3 sequence (DNA): TGTGCCAGCAGTCGCTCGGGACTTGTGGGCACAGATACGCAGTATTTT.

V is TRBV7-9 and J is TRBJ2-4; maybe TRBD2 (6 bases). The CDR3 runs to 13 residues. Trimming stripped 6 bases from V and 8 bases from J, with 14 bases between. In germline, CDR1 is SEHNR, CDR2 FQNEAQ (reference sequence). In DNA, the CDR3 is TGTGCCAGCAGTGGCCGCGGGGACTACATTCAGTACTTC. Translation gives CASSGRGDYIQYF.

In its sample, this clonotype was seen a few times. This chain joins TRBV20-1 and TRBJ2-4; D not resolved. V was pared by 3 bases and J by 6 bases, with 12 bases between. CDR1 is DFQATT and CDR2 is SNEGSKA in the germline V gene (reference sequence). This CDR3 spans 13 amino acids. CDR3 residues: CSASDRAPNIQYF. As DNA, the CDR3 is TGCAGTGCTAGTGACCGGGCCCCAAACATTCAGTACTTC.

V usage is TRBV5-1 and J usage is TRBJ2-1; D possibly uses TRBD1 or TRBD2 (5 bases each). The J call could be wrong; TRBJ2-7 is a better fit for the DNA end. This CDR3 comprises 15 residues. CDR1 and CDR2 (germline): SGHRS, YFSETQ. The CDR3 DNA follows: TGCGCCAGCAGCCCCGTTGGAGCGGCGGACAATGAGCAGTACTTC. Its protein is CASSPVGAADNEQYF.